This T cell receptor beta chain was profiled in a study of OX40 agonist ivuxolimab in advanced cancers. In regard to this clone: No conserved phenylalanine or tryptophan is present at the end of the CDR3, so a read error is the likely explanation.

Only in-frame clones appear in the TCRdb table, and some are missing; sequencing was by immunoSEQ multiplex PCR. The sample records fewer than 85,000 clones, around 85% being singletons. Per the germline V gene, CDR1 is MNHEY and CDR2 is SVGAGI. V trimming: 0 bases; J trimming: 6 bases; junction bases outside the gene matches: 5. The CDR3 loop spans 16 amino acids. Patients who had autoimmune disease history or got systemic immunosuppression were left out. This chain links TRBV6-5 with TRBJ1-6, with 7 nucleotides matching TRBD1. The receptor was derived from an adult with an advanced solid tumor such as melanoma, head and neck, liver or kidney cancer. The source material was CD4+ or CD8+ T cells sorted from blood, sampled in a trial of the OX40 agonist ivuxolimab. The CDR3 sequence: CASSYSKGAGNSPLHL. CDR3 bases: TGTGCCAGCAGTTACTCCAAGGGGGCGGGTAATTCACCCCTCCACCTT.